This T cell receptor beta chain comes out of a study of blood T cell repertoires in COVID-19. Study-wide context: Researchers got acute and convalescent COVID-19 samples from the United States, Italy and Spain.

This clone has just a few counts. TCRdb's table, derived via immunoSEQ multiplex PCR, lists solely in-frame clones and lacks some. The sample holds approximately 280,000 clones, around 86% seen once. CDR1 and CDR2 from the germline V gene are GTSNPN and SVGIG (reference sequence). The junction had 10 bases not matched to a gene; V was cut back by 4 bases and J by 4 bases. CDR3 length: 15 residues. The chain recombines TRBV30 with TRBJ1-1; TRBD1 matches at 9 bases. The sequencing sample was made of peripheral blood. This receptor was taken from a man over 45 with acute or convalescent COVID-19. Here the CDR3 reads CAWITPRTGATEAFF. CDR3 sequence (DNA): TGTGCCTGGATAACACCCAGGACAGGGGCCACTGAAGCTTTCTTT.